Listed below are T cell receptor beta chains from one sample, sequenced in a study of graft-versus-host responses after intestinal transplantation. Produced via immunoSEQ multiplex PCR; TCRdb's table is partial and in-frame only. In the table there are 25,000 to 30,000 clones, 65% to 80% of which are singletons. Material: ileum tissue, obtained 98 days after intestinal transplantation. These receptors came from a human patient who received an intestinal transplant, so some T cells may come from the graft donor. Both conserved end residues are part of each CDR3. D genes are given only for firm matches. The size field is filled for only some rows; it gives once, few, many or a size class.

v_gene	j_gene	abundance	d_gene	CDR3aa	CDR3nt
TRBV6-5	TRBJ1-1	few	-	CASSHRVITEAFF	TGTGCCAGCAGTCACAGGGTAATCACTGAAGCTTTCTTT
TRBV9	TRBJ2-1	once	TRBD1	CASSVDLGQGVNEQFF	TGTGCCAGCAGCGTAGACTTGGGACAGGGGGTGAATGAGCAGTTCTTC
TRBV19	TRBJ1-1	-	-	CASSQGVTASTEAFF	TGTGCCAGTTCCCAAGGAGTGACAGCGAGCACTGAAGCTTTCTTT
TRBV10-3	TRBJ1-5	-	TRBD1	CAIGTGAWSQPQHF	TGTGCCATCGGTACAGGGGCATGGAGTCAGCCCCAGCATTTT
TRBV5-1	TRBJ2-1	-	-	CASSWDQHRPGNEQFF	TGCGCCAGCAGCTGGGACCAACATCGGCCCGGCAATGAGCAGTTCTTC
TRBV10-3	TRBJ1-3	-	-	CASLGPNGNTIYF	TGTGCCAGCTTGGGCCCTAATGGAAACACCATATATTTT
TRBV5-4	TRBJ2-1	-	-	CASSLRQGFDNEQFF	TGTGCCAGCAGCTTGCGCCAGGGATTCGACAATGAGCAGTTCTTC
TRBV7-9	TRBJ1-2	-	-	CASALRTGGDYGYTF	TGTGCCAGCGCCTTACGGACGGGAGGGGACTATGGCTACACCTTC
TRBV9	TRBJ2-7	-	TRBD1	CASSAWDSSYEQYF	TGTGCCAGCAGCGCATGGGACAGCTCCTACGAGCAGTACTTC
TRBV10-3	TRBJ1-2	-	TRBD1	CAISETGDGYTF	TGTGCCATCAGTGAGACAGGGGATGGCTACACCTTC
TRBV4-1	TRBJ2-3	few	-	CASSQVIRADTQYF	TGCGCCAGCAGCCAAGTCATACGCGCAGATACGCAGTATTTT
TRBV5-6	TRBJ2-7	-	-	CASSLIISEQYF	TGTGCCAGCAGCCTCATCATCAGCGAGCAGTACTTC
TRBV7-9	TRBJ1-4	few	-	CASSPRGDNNEKLFF	TGTGCCAGCAGCCCGAGGGGCGACAACAATGAAAAACTGTTTTTT
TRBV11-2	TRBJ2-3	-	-	CASSLGVDDTQYF	TGTGCCAGCAGCTTAGGAGTGGACGATACGCAGTATTTT
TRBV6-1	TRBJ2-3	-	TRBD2	CASRGTSADTQYF	TGTGCCAGCAGAGGGACTAGCGCAGATACGCAGTATTTT
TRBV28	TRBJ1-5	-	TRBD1	CASRDTGGGNQPQHF	TGTGCCAGCAGGGACACAGGGGGCGGCAATCAGCCCCAGCATTTT
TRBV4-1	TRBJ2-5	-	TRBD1	CASSQEPGQGAETQYF	TGCGCCAGCAGCCAAGAACCGGGACAGGGTGCGGAGACCCAGTACTTC
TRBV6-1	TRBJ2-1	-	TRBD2	CASWGLAGGYNEQFF	TGTGCCAGCTGGGGACTAGCGGGGGGGTACAATGAGCAGTTCTTC
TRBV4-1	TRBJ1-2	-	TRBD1	CASSRGQDSLSYGYTF	TGCGCCAGCAGCCGGGGACAGGACAGCTTATCCTATGGCTACACCTTC
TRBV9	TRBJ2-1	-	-	CASSVGGGASYNEQFF	TGTGCCAGCAGCGTCGGAGGGGGGGCCTCCTACAATGAGCAGTTCTTC
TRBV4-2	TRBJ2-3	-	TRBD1	CASSQGTGGADTQYF	TGTGCCAGCAGCCAAGGGACAGGGGGCGCAGATACGCAGTATTTT
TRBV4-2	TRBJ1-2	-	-	CASSQSSGVYGYTF	TGTGCCAGCAGCCAATCCTCAGGAGTATATGGCTACACCTTC
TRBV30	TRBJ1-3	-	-	CAWSSAGIRPYF	TGTGCCTGGAGTAGCGCAGGGATCCGGCCGTATTTT
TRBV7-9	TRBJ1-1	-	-	CASSFEGNAEAFF	TGTGCCAGCAGCTTCGAGGGAAATGCTGAAGCTTTCTTT
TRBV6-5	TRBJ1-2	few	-	CASSYSNGERAYGYTF	TGTGCCAGCAGTTACTCGAACGGGGAGAGGGCCTACGGCTACACCTTC
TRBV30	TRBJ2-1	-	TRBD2	CAWSGLAANEQFF	TGTGCCTGGAGTGGACTAGCGGCCAATGAGCAGTTCTTC
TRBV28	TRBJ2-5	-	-	CASSLSAGKRETQYF	TGTGCCAGCAGTTTATCCGCAGGGAAGCGAGAGACCCAGTACTTC
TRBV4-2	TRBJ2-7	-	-	CASSQDLTSTRVEQYF	TGTGCCAGCAGCCAAGACCTTACTAGCACCCGGGTTGAGCAGTACTTC
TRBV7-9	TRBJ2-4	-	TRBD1	CASSLGDSTKNIQYF	TGTGCCAGCAGCTTAGGGGACAGCACCAAAAACATTCAGTACTTC
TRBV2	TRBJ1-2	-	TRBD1	CASSRDRDNGYTF	TGTGCCAGCAGTCGGGACAGGGATAATGGCTACACCTTC
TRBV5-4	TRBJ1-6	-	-	CASSLFPAVNNSPLHF	TGTGCCAGCAGCTTGTTTCCGGCAGTCAATAATTCACCCCTCCACTTT
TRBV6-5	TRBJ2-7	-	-	CASSLRLSGFNCEQYF	TGTGCCAGCAGTTTACGACTGTCGGGCTTTAATTGTGAGCAGTACTTC
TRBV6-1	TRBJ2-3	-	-	CASKTRAGAQYF	TGTGCCAGCAAGACCCGCGCCGGGGCGCAGTATTTT
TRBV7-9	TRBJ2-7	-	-	CASSLSAGTYEQYF	TGTGCCAGCAGCTTATCGGCAGGTACCTACGAGCAGTACTTC
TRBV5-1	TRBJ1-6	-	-	CASSLANQNSPLHF	TGCGCCAGCAGCTTGGCCAACCAGAATTCACCCCTCCACTTT
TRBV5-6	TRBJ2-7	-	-	CASSLGSGPYEQYF	TGTGCCAGCAGCTTGGGGAGCGGCCCCTACGAGCAGTACTTC
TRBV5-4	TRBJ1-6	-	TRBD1	CASSLDLNRQGNSPLHF	TGTGCCAGCAGCTTGGATCTCAATCGACAGGGGAATTCACCCCTCCACTTT
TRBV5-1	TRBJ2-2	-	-	CASHEGDTGELFF	TGCGCCAGTCATGAGGGGGACACCGGGGAGCTGTTTTTT
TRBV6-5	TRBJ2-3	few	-	CASGIHPDTDTQYF	TGTGCCAGCGGAATTCATCCGGACACAGATACGCAGTATTTT
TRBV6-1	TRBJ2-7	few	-	CASSELRAAAHEQYF	TGTGCCAGCAGTGAATTAAGAGCAGCGGCCCACGAGCAGTACTTC
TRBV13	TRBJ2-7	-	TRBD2	CASSPNGLEGHEQYF	TGTGCCAGCAGCCCTAACGGACTAGAGGGTCACGAGCAGTACTTC
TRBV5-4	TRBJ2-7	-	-	CASSFSGAIYEQYF	TGTGCCAGCAGCTTCTCAGGGGCCATTTACGAGCAGTACTTC
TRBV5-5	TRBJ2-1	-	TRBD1	CASSLGMGQINEQFF	TGTGCCAGCAGCTTGGGCATGGGACAGATCAATGAGCAGTTCTTC
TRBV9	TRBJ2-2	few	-	CASSVTPAGELFF	TGTGCCAGCAGCGTGACCCCGGCCGGGGAGCTGTTTTTT
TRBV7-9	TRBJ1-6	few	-	CASSQTGGNSPLHF	TGTGCCAGCAGCCAAACCGGAGGTAATTCACCCCTCCACTTT
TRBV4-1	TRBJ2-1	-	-	CASSQALNEQFF	TGCGCCAGCAGCCAAGCCTTAAATGAGCAGTTCTTC
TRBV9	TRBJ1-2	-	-	CASSVTDGPVGYGYTF	TGTGCCAGCAGCGTGACGGACGGACCGGTGGGGTATGGCTACACCTTC